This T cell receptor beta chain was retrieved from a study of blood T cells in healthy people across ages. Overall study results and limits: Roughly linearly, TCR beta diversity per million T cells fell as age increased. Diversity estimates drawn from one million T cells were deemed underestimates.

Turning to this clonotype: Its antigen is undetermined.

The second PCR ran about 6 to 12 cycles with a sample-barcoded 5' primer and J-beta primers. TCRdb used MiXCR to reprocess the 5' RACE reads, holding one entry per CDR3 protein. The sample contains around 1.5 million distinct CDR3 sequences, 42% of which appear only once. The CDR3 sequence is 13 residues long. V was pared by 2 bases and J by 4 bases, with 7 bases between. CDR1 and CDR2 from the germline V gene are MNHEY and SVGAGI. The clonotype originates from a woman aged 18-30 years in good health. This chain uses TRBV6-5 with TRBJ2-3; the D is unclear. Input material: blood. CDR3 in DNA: TGTGCCAGCAGTTACGCTGTCCCAGATACGCAGTATTTT. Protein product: CASSYAVPDTQYF.